These 15 T cell receptor beta chains were all obtained from the same sample, sequenced in a study of Graves' ophthalmopathy and Graves' hyperthyroidism. Amplifying from RNA transcripts, the study obtained TCR beta CDR3 regions. Second-round multiplex PCR came after a first-round RT-PCR that employed HTBI primers. MiXCR was run by TCRdb on the multiplex PCR reads, yielding one entry per CDR3 protein. The sample lists about 1.1 million distinct CDR3 sequences; about two fifths were seen once. Sequenced input: peripheral blood or thyroid tissue (not recorded which). The origin of the receptors is an adult man with Graves' hyperthyroidism.

The V gene is TRBV7-9, the J gene TRBJ1-2; 7 nucleotides line up with TRBD1. The CDR3 runs to 13 residues. V shed 1 base, J shed 6 bases, and the junction held 2 bases outside the gene matches. Germline V gene lookup returns CDR1 SEHNR and CDR2 FQNEAQ (reference sequence). This CDR3 is CASSLEGGHGYTF. The CDR3 DNA reads TGTGCCAGCAGCTTAGAAGGGGGCCATGGCTACACCTTC.

Comment on this clonotype: A read error is possible here, since a much larger clone lies one base away. The chain carries TRBV10-2 and TRBJ1-1; D perhaps matches TRBD1 (5 bases). This CDR3 comprises 13 residues. CDR1 and CDR2 (germline): WSHSY, SAAADI. The CDR3 DNA reads TGTGCCAGCACCGATCCGGGGGACACTGAAGCTTTCTTT. It encodes CASTDPGDTEAFF.

This chain joins TRBV7-8 and TRBJ1-6, with 11 bases fitting TRBD1. The CDR3 has 13 amino acids. J was trimmed by 15 bases and V by 8 bases; bases with no gene match: 9. Germline V gene data show CDR1 as SGHVS and CDR2 as FQNEAQ. The CDR3 sequence: CASQTGTGGDLHF. As DNA, the CDR3 is TGTGCCAGCCAAACCGGGACAGGGGGAGACCTCCACTTT. The entire variable domain, with the rest obtained from reference TRBV7-8 and TRBJ1-6, is as follows: GAGVSQSPRYKVAKRGQDVALRCDPISGHVSLFWYQQALGQGPEFLTYFQNEAQLDKSGLPSDRFFAERPEGSVSTLKIQRTQQEDSAVYLCASQTGTGGDLHFGNGTRLTVT.

Only a few counts were recorded for this clonotype. The CDR3 loop is CASSRGVSRTSNTEAFF. The CDR3 DNA reads TGTGCCAGCAGCCGAGGGGTCAGCCGCACCTCGAACACTGAAGCTTTCTTT. The chain employs TRBV7-8 and TRBJ1-1; possibly TRBD1 for D (5 bases). This CDR3 region has 17 residues. Germline assignment: CDR1 SGHVS and CDR2 FQNEAQ. Trimming took off 5 bases at V and 1 base at J, with 20 bases between the two ends.

This clonotype came up many times. The chain is built from TRBV6-6 and TRBJ1-2, with TRBD1 as a possible D gene (6 bases). The CDR3 consists of 14 residues. Trimming removed 6 bases from V and 8 bases from J, with 19 bases in between. Per the germline V gene, CDR1 is MNHNY and CDR2 is SVGAGI (reference sequence). DNA of the CDR3: TGTGCCAGCAGGCAGGGATTGACAGGAGGAGGCTACACCTTC. It specifies CASRQGLTGGGYTF.

This clonotype was seen a few times. The rearrangement joins TRBV29-1 to TRBJ2-7; 12 nucleotides line up with TRBD1. J gave up 7 bases and V 4 bases, and 8 bases lay outside the gene matches. Germline V CDR1 and CDR2: SQVTM, ANQGSEA. The CDR3 is 14 residues long. This CDR3 is CSVAVGQGASEQYF. CDR3 coding DNA: TGCAGCGTTGCGGTGGGACAGGGGGCGTCGGAGCAGTACTTC.

The CDR3 reads CASGVRDTEAFF. The CDR3 DNA reads TGTGCCAGCGGCGTACGGGACACTGAAGCTTTCTTT. The V gene is TRBV7-2, the J gene TRBJ1-1; D not certain. V was cut by 8 bases and J by 3 bases, with 10 bases left in between. CDR1 SGHTA and CDR2 FQGNSA come from the germline V gene. The CDR3 is made up of 12 amino acids.

There are a few counts of this clonotype. V gene TRBV2 combines with J gene TRBJ2-2; D is perhaps TRBD1 or TRBD2 (5 bases each). The CDR3 covers 13 residues. Germline CDR1 reads SNHLY; CDR2 reads FYNNEI. Deletions cut 8 bases from V and 11 bases from J, with 18 bases between. The CDR3 sequence: CASGVALRGELFF. CDR3 bases: TGTGCCAGCGGGGTGGCCCTCCGGGGCGAGCTGTTTTTT.

This sequence joins TRBV5-5 and TRBJ2-5; 8 positions agree with TRBD2. Trimming took 4 bases from V and 5 from J; bases not matched to a gene: 16. CDR3 size: 17 residues. Germline-derived CDR1 and CDR2 are SGHKS and YYEKEE (reference sequence). The CDR3 region is CASSQDISAGGRETQYF. CDR3 DNA sequence: TGTGCCAGCAGCCAAGATATCTCGGCGGGAGGACGGGAGACCCAGTACTTC. The full variable domain, its missing parts supplied by reference TRBV5-5 and TRBJ2-5, is DAGVTQSPTHLIKTRGQQVTLRCSPISGHKSVSWYQQVLGQGPQFIFQYYEKEERGRGNFPDRFSARQFPNYSSELNVNALLLGDSALYLCASSQDISAGGRETQYFGPGTRLLVL.

This clonotype was detected a few times. DNA of the CDR3: TGTGCCAGCTCACCACCCTCAGGTGGAGCAGCCGAAGAGACCCAGTACTTC. Amino acid sequence: CASSPPSGGAAEETQYF. V and J are TRBV7-2 and TRBJ2-5; the D is unclear. The V gene lost 8 bases and the J gene lost 3 bases, with 25 bases spanning the gap. CDR1 SGHTA and CDR2 FQGNSA come from the germline V gene. The CDR3 contains 17 residues.

This clonotype was observed a few times. The gene calls are TRBV6-2 or TRBV6-3 and TRBJ2-7; 8 bases agree with TRBD1. The V segment lost 6 bases and the J segment 2 bases; nucleotides outside the gene matches: 12. The CDR3 loop spans 16 amino acids. CDR1 is MNHEY and CDR2 is SVGEGT in the germline V gene. CDR3 residues: CASSNGRDRKAYEQYF. In nucleotides, the CDR3 is TGTGCCAGCAGCAACGGCCGGGACAGGAAGGCCTACGAGCAGTACTTC.

The rearrangement links TRBV4-2 to TRBJ1-1, with a possible D match to TRBD1 (6 bases). CDR1 is LGHNA, CDR2 YNFKEQ, per germline. V was clipped by 8 bases and J by 4 bases, with 23 bases between them. This CDR3 is 16 amino acids long. Here the CDR3 reads CASVLPQGGPGTEAFF. The CDR3, as DNA: TGTGCCAGCGTTCTTCCACAGGGAGGGCCTGGCACTGAAGCTTTCTTT.

Ten or more counts support this clonotype. The rearrangement uses TRBV9 and TRBJ1-2; tentatively, D is TRBD1 (6 bases). Trimming took off 0 bases at V and 6 bases at J, with 18 bases between the two ends. The CDR3 spans 16 residues. Germline assignment: CDR1 SGDLS and CDR2 YYNGEE. The CDR3 nucleotides read TGTGCCAGCAGCGTAGAGGCGGGGCAGGGGCGTCATGGCTACACCTTC. This translates into CASSVEAGQGRHGYTF. Together with reference TRBV9 and TRBJ1-2, the CDR3 gives the full variable domain: DSGVTQTPKHLITATGQRVTLRCSPRSGDLSVYWYQQSLDQGLQFLIQYYNGEERAKGNILERFSAQQFPDLHSELNLSSLELGDSALYFCASSVEAGQGRHGYTFGSGTRLTVV.

A few counts support this clonotype. The CDR3 here is CASSPSAGGADTQYF. The CDR3 region has the DNA TGTGCCAGCAGCCCGTCGGCGGGAGGGGCAGATACGCAGTATTTT. The chain uses TRBV7-3 and TRBJ2-3, with TRBD2 matching 9 bases. Germline values: CDR1 SGHTA, CDR2 FQGTGA. V shed 5 bases, J shed 4 bases, and the junction held 7 bases outside the gene matches. CDR3 length: 15 residues.

This clonotype has at least ten counts. V and J are TRBV7-8 and TRBJ1-2; D is unresolved. This CDR3 contains 15 residues. Germline V gene lookup returns CDR1 SGHVS and CDR2 FQNEAQ. Trimming left V 1 base short and J 4 bases short, with 13 bases between. This CDR3 is CASSLGLGPGYGYTF. The DNA for the CDR3 is TGTGCCAGCAGCTTAGGTCTGGGTCCAGGCTATGGCTACACCTTC.